This TCR beta chain derives from a study of tumor and adjacent non-tumor tissue in lung cancer. Study as a whole: There were roughly 11 adenocarcinoma, 2 squamous cell carcinoma and 1 small cell lung cancer cases. Study observations and caveats: Significantly higher TCR diversity was found in tumor than normal lung. Top 100 clones took a larger repertoire share in normal lung.

On this clonotype: The antigen remains unidentified. An end of the junction differs from the germline gene, which may be a read error.

CDR3 length equals 17 residues. Three rounds of nested PCR, following a modified ARM-PCR protocol, produced the TCRbeta library. TCRdb reprocessed the multiplex PCR reads via MiXCR and lists one record per CDR3 protein. Of some 100,000 distinct CDR3 sequences in the sample, approximately 71% are singletons; the top ten hold about 40%. No cell sorting was done before RNA was extracted from the tissue. The sample was lung tumor tissue. The rearrangement links TRBV12-3 or TRBV12-4 to TRBJ1-1; D is uncertain. The TCR comes from a woman in her sixties with non-small cell lung cancer. The CDR3 spells CASTNLALSGPNTESFF. CDR3 nucleotides: TGTGCCAGCACCAACCTGGCCCTATCTGGGCCCAACACTGAATCTTTCTTT.